This TCR beta chain was found in a study of identifying expanded T cells in peripheral blood. Points on this clone: Its antigen is undetermined.

V gave up 4 bases and J gave up 7 bases, with 7 bases separating them. The CDR3 has 12 amino acids. CDR1 is SNHLY, CDR2 FYNNEI, per germline. The protocol was immunoSEQ multiplex PCR, while the TCRdb copy is restricted to in-frame clones and leaves out a portion. Found here are about 90,000 clones, 70% to 90% of them singletons; the top ten hold approximately 5.4%. Study outcomes and limitations: Technical replicates showed around 1.2 changed clones; about two weeks roughly 18; four weeks 19.

The chain is built from TRBV2 and TRBJ2-2; D remains unclear. Sequencing was performed on blood. The sequence came from a person aged 18 to 75 in good health. CDR3 bases: TGTGCCAGCAGTGTAATCGGCGGGGAGCTGTTTTTT. It specifies CASSVIGGELFF. The full variable domain, with the rest looked up from reference TRBV2 and TRBJ2-2, is EPEVTQTPSHQVTQMGQEVILRCVPISNHLYFYWYRQILGQKVEFLVSFYNNEISEKSEIFDDQFSVERPDGSNFTLKIRSTKLEDSAMYFCASSVIGGELFFGEGSRLTVL.